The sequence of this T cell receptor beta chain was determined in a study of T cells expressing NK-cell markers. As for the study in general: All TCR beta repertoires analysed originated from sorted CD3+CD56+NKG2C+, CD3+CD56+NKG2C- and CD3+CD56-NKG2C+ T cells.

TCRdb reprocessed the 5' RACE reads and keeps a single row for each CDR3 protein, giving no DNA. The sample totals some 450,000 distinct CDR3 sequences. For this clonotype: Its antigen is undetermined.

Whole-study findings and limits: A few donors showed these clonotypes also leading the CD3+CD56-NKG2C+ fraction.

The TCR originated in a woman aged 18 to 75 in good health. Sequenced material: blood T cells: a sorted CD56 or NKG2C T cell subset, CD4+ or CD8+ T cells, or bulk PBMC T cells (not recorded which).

The CDR3 here is CASSRDSIAYEQYF. This rearrangement joins TRBV28 to TRBJ2-7; TCRdb designates TRBD2, a call that cannot be tested without DNA. The germline gives CDR1 MDHEN, CDR2 SYDVKM. CDR3 size: 14 residues.